These 15 T cell receptor beta chains originate from one sample sequenced in a study of cytomegalovirus exposure and HLA in healthy donors (dated by TCRdb to the late 2010s). Library method: the immunoSEQ multiplex PCR assay. Not all clones reach the TCRdb copy of this immuneACCESS table, which keeps in-frame sequences only. Checked studies attribute under half of the gap to unresolved V genes and leave the rest unexplained. Here the sample has 99,000 or so clones; around 83% occur a single time. The ten most abundant clones make up roughly 4.2% of the sample. Sequenced input: PBMCs. The source of these receptors is a woman aged 18-35 years in good health and CMV-seropositive.

This clone was seen a few times. V usage is TRBV20-1 and J usage is TRBJ1-1; no reliable D call. V shed 0 bases and J shed 8 bases, with 7 bases lying between them. The CDR3 runs to 11 residues. Per the germline V gene, CDR1 is DFQATT and CDR2 is SNEGSKA (reference sequence). CDR3 residues: CSARDLREAFF. For the CDR3, the DNA is TGCAGTGCTAGAGATTTGAGGGAAGCTTTCTTT.

This chain joins TRBV5-1 and TRBJ2-1, with 8 bases matching TRBD1. CDR3 length: 16 residues. Germline V CDR1 and CDR2: SGHRS, YFSETQ. After removal of 5 bases from V and 8 bases from J, the junction contained 15 bases not matched to a gene. CDR3 region: CASRLFGDRSIDEQFF. The DNA of the CDR3 is TGCGCCAGCAGGCTATTTGGGGACAGGTCCATCGATGAGCAGTTCTTC.

The chain uses TRBV27 and TRBJ2-1, with 10 nucleotides matching TRBD2. V trimming: 2 bases; J trimming: 2 bases; junction bases outside the gene matches: 0. The CDR3 extends over 15 amino acids. Germline-derived CDR1 and CDR2 are MNHEY and SMNVEV (reference sequence). The CDR3 coding sequence is TGTGCCAGCAGTTTAGGGACTAGCGCCTACAATGAGCAGTTCTTC. Translating gives CASSLGTSAYNEQFF.

This sequence joins TRBV2 and TRBJ2-7; possible D gene TRBD2, 7 bases. V lost 6 bases and J 0 bases, leaving 12 bases between the germline ends. From germline, CDR1 is SNHLY and CDR2 FYNNEI. CDR3 length: 14 amino acids. CDR3 DNA: TGTGCCAGCAGGGGGGGGCGGTACTCCTACGAGCAGTACTTC. Translation gives CASRGGRYSYEQYF.

This clone turned up a few times. CDR3 protein: CASSQGPNTEAFF. DNA for the CDR3: TGTGCCAGCAGTCAGGGGCCGAACACTGAAGCTTTCTTT. V gene TRBV7-3 combines with J gene TRBJ1-1; maybe TRBD1 (6 bases). This CDR3 is built from 13 residues. Germline-derived CDR1 and CDR2 are SGHTA and FQGTGA. The ends were cut back, 6 bases at V and 1 base at J, with 9 bases in the middle.

The gene calls are TRBV27 and TRBJ2-5; 8 bases agree with TRBD1. The CDR3 extends over 13 amino acids. The V gene's germline CDR1 is MNHEY and CDR2 SMNVEV (reference sequence). Trimming removed 2 bases from V and 5 bases from J; junction bases left unmatched: 1. The CDR3 reads CASSLRQGETQYF. CDR3 coding DNA: TGTGCCAGCAGTTTACGACAGGGGGAGACCCAGTACTTC.

This rearrangement joins TRBV19 to TRBJ1-1; 8 bases map to TRBD1. J was trimmed by 1 base and V by 6 bases; bases with no gene match: 4. This CDR3 region has 14 residues. The germline gives CDR1 LNHDA, CDR2 SQIVND (reference sequence). CDR3 bases: TGTGCCAGTAGCCCGGACAGGGAGAACACTGAAGCTTTCTTT. It encodes CASSPDRENTEAFF.

The genes are TRBV11-2 and TRBJ2-2; D not certain. CDR1 is SGHAT and CDR2 is FQNNGV in the germline V gene. This CDR3 has 15 amino acids. Trimming stripped 4 bases from V and 2 bases from J, with 11 bases between. As DNA, the CDR3 is TGTGCCAGCAGCTCTCCACACGATAACACCGGGGAGCTGTTTTTT. It is translated as CASSSPHDNTGELFF.

The V call is TRBV27, the J call TRBJ2-6; unclear D gene. Trimming left V 6 bases short and J 0 bases short, with 6 bases between. Per germline, CDR1 MNHEY and CDR2 SMNVEV (reference sequence). The CDR3 runs 14 residues. The CDR3 is CASSQISGANVLTF. The CDR3 nucleotides read TGTGCCAGCAGCCAGATCTCTGGGGCCAACGTCCTGACTTTC.

The chain couples TRBV6-1 to TRBJ1-6, with TRBD1 matching 7 bases. V shed 4 bases, J shed 2 bases, and the junction held 8 bases outside the gene matches. The CDR3 loop spans 17 amino acids. The germline V gene has CDR1 MNHNS and CDR2 SASEGT. The CDR3 reads CASSGGRTGTYNSPLHF. CDR3 DNA sequence: TGTGCCAGCAGTGGCGGGAGGACAGGCACCTATAATTCACCCCTCCACTTT.

The chain carries TRBV28 and TRBJ1-5; weak D call: TRBD1 (6 bases). Trimming cost V 5 bases and J 6 bases, with 8 bases left between them. The CDR3 loop spans 12 amino acids. The germline gives CDR1 MDHEN, CDR2 SYDVKM. The CDR3 reads CASSQGFQPQHF. The CDR3 DNA is TGTGCCAGCAGTCAGGGGTTTCAGCCCCAGCATTTT.

The CDR3 DNA is TGCGCCAGCTCCAGGAAAAATAATGAAAAACTGTTTTTT. Protein product: CASSRKNNEKLFF. The chain employs TRBV10-1 and TRBJ1-4; D gene unclear. Per germline, CDR1 WNHNN and CDR2 SYGVQD (reference sequence). With 8 bases removed from V and 4 bases from J, the gap between germline ends came to 11 bases. The CDR3 runs to 13 residues.

V usage is TRBV6-5 and J usage is TRBJ1-1, with 7 bases matching TRBD1. The ends lost 7 bases at V and 0 bases at J; junction bases unmatched: 8. Germline V gene lookup returns CDR1 MNHEY and CDR2 SVGAGI. The CDR3 length is 15 residues. The CDR3 loop is CASNRNRGLNTEAFF. In DNA, the CDR3 is TGTGCCAGCAATCGTAACAGGGGATTGAACACTGAAGCTTTCTTT.

The count of this clone is one. V is TRBV28 and J is TRBJ2-3, with D tentatively TRBD2 (6 bases). The CDR3 loop spans 16 amino acids. The V and J ends lost 3 bases and 0 bases respectively, with 13 bases between them. Germline values: CDR1 MDHEN, CDR2 SYDVKM. CDR3 amino acids: CASSLGLAGSTDTQYF. The CDR3 DNA follows: TGTGCCAGCAGTTTGGGACTGGCAGGAAGCACAGATACGCAGTATTTT.

This clone has a single count. The chain joins TRBV4-1 to TRBJ2-1, with 8 bases identical to TRBD2. Unmatched junction bases numbered 13, after V lost 1 base and J lost 8 bases. CDR3 length equals 17 residues. CDR1 is MGHRA, CDR2 YSYEKL, per germline. CDR3 coding DNA: TGCGCCAGCAGCCAAGCGGGATCCGGGAGGGCCAACTATGAGCAGTTCTTC. It encodes CASSQAGSGRANYEQFF.